Listed below are T cell receptor beta chains from one sample, sequenced in a study of control samples from healthy donors and cancer patients. TCRdb's copy holds only in-frame clones and misses some; the assay was immunoSEQ multiplex PCR. The sample consists of around 200,000 clones, 90% to 95% of them appearing once. The source material was blood. Receptor source: a woman aged 25-40 years in good health. Both conserved end residues are part of each CDR3. D genes are given only for firm matches. Rows may omit the clone size; those that give it use once, few, many or a size class.

>15|TRBD2|TRBV5-1|TRBJ2-3|-
TGCGCCAGCAGCGATCCTAGCGGGAGTGCAGATACGCAGTATTTT
CASSDPSGSADTQYF
>15|TRBD2|TRBV6-5|TRBJ2-7|once
TGTGCCAGCAGTTACTGGACTAGCGGGACCTACGAGCAGTACTTC
CASSYWTSGTYEQYF
>13|-|TRBV5-4|TRBJ2-2|many
TGTGCCAGCAGCGCGACTATTACCGGGGAGCTGTTTTTT
CASSATITGELFF
>16|TRBD1|TRBV6-5|TRBJ2-7|-
TGTGCCAGCAGTTGGAACTTCAGGGGGAGCTCCTACGAGCAGTACTTC
CASSWNFRGSSYEQYF
>15|TRBD1|TRBV3-1/TRBV3-2|TRBJ2-5|-
TGTGCCAGCAGCCAAGAGACAGGGTACCAAGAGACCCAGTACTTC
CASSQETGYQETQYF
>13|TRBD1|TRBV2|TRBJ1-1|-
TGTGCCAGCAAGGGACAGGGGGACACTGAAGCTTTCTTT
CASKGQGDTEAFF
>16|TRBD2|TRBV9|TRBJ2-3|-
TGTGCCAGCAGCCCCCTAGCGGGGGGGGGCACAGATACGCAGTATTTT
CASSPLAGGGTDTQYF
>15|TRBD2|TRBV28|TRBJ2-1|-
TGTGCCAGCAGTTTATCCGCGGGAGGCCGCAATGAGCAGTTCTTC
CASSLSAGGRNEQFF
>13|-|TRBV7-2|TRBJ2-5|-
TGTGCCAGCAGCTTAGGAGGGAAAGAGACCCAGTACTTC
CASSLGGKETQYF
>15|TRBD1|TRBV6-1|TRBJ1-1|-
TGTGCCAGCAGTGACGGACAGGGGGCGAGTACTGAAGCTTTCTTT
CASSDGQGASTEAFF
>14|-|TRBV6-1|TRBJ1-2|-
TGTGCCAGCAGTGAAGCGCGGGACATATATGGCTACACCTTC
CASSEARDIYGYTF
>16|TRBD1|TRBV6-5|TRBJ1-4|-
TGTGCCAGCAGTTACTCGGAGACAGGGTCTAATGAAAAACTGTTTTTT
CASSYSETGSNEKLFF
>17|-|TRBV5-1|TRBJ2-1|-
TGCGCCAGCAGCTTCGGGATGGCGGGGGCAAACTACAATGAGCAGTTCTTC
CASSFGMAGANYNEQFF
>14|-|TRBV3-1/TRBV3-2|TRBJ1-4|-
TGTGCCAGCAGCCAACAGGTCTCGGGTGAAAAACTGTTTTTT
CASSQQVSGEKLFF
>14|TRBD2|TRBV28|TRBJ2-2|-
TGTGCCAGCAGCCGGGAGGGCCGGACCGGGGAGCTGTTTTTT
CASSREGRTGELFF
>13|-|TRBV12-3/TRBV12-4|TRBJ1-5|once
TGTGCCAGCAGTGTCGGGGGGGATCAGCCCCAGCATTTT
CASSVGGDQPQHF
>16|TRBD2|TRBV13|TRBJ2-1|-
TGTGCCAGCAGCTTAGGGCTTGGGACTAGCTACAATGAGCAGTTCTTC
CASSLGLGTSYNEQFF
>17|-|TRBV11-2|TRBJ1-6|-
TGTGCCAGCAGCCCCGGGGAGGGGAGCTCCTATAATTCACCCCTCCACTTT
CASSPGEGSSYNSPLHF
>14|TRBD1|TRBV6-4|TRBJ1-2|-
TGTGCCAGCAGTGACTTAGACAGGGACTATGGCTACACCTTC
CASSDLDRDYGYTF
>15|-|TRBV10-3|TRBJ2-1|-
TGTGCCATCAGTGAGGGTGGCACGCCCTACAATGAGCAGTTCTTC
CAISEGGTPYNEQFF
>11|-|TRBV29-1|TRBJ2-7|-
TGCAGCGTTATGACTAGAATCGAGCAGTACTTC
CSVMTRIEQYF
>13|-|TRBV10-3|TRBJ1-1|-
TGTGCCATCAGCAGGGGCGGGAACACTGAAGCTTTCTTT
CAISRGGNTEAFF
>15|TRBD1|TRBV28|TRBJ2-5|-
TGTGCCAGCAGTGCTCCGGGACAGGGGGCGAAGACCCAGTACTTC
CASSAPGQGAKTQYF
>12|-|TRBV19|TRBJ1-2|-
TGTGCCAGTAGTATAGGTTGGGGTGGCTACACCTTC
CASSIGWGGYTF
>15|-|TRBV21-1|TRBJ1-2|-
TGTGCCAGCAGCAAAGGTGGCACCTTTAACTATGGCTACACCTTC
CASSKGGTFNYGYTF
>13|-|TRBV27|TRBJ1-1|-
TGTGCCAGCAGTTTGACTGAGAACACTGAAGCTTTCTTT
CASSLTENTEAFF
>15|-|TRBV4-2|TRBJ2-1|-
TGTGCCAGCAGCCAAAATCGGGGGACCTACAATGAGCAGTTCTTC
CASSQNRGTYNEQFF
>14|TRBD1|TRBV6-2/TRBV6-3|TRBJ2-7|-
TGTGCCAGCAGTTACCAACAGGGGGCCTACGAGCAGTACTTC
CASSYQQGAYEQYF
>12|-|TRBV30|TRBJ2-7|once
TGTGCCTGGCGGACGACCCTCTACGAGCAGTACTTC
CAWRTTLYEQYF
>13|TRBD1|TRBV2|TRBJ1-6|-
TGTGCCAGCAGGGACAGGGTTCTCTCACCCCTCCACTTT
CASRDRVLSPLHF
>15|-|TRBV6-6|TRBJ1-3|-
TGTGCCAGCAGTTACGAACAGCTCTCTGGAAACACCATATATTTT
CASSYEQLSGNTIYF
>12|-|TRBV19|TRBJ2-7|once
TGTGCCAGTAAAGGGAGCCCCTACGAGCAGTACTTC
CASKGSPYEQYF
>15|TRBD1|TRBV6-5|TRBJ1-6|-
TGTGCCAGCAGGCTAATGGGACAGCAGAATTCACCCCTCCACTTT
CASRLMGQQNSPLHF